Below, one T cell receptor (beta chain) is given with its context. Its antigen is as yet unknown. Thawed unstimulated PBMCs were FACS-sorted by CD3, CD4 and CD8 into two populations. The data originate from a study of T cell clones after liver transplantation. The data were produced by immunoSEQ multiplex PCR, yet TCRdb's version contains in-frame clones alone and is incomplete. The data contain under 150,000 clones, 75% to 95% of them singletons. This CDR3 contains 15 residues. Germline V CDR1 and CDR2: MRHNA, SNTAGT. With V trimmed by 3 bases and J by 10 bases, 5 bases remained unmatched. Study results and caveats: Rather than being deleted, graft donor-reactive T cells may have moved into the graft. Compared with third party-reactive sequences, donor-reactive ones declined more, independent of withdrawal success.

This receptor was taken from a human patient who received a liver transplant. The T cells may partly be graft donor cells. Sequencing used CD4+ T cells from blood, obtained 12 months after liver transplant. The chain employs TRBV6-4 and TRBJ2-1; 14 positions match TRBD2. The CDR3 DNA is TGTGCCAGCAGTGATGCCGGACTAGCGGGAGGAGAGCAGTTCTTC. This gives the protein CASSDAGLAGGEQFF.